A single sample gave rise to the 21 T cell receptor beta chains below, sequenced in a study of cytomegalovirus exposure and HLA in healthy donors. PCR used 60 Vbeta primers and 13 Jbeta primers. TCRdb's copy holds only in-frame clones and misses some; the assay was immunoSEQ multiplex PCR. The top ten hold roughly 3.6% of the sample, which has some 150,000 clones, roughly three quarters seen once. The specimen was PBMCs. All receptors come from a human donor in good health.

The genes are TRBV5-5 and TRBJ1-4, with a tentative D call TRBD1 (5 bases). The V end was cut by 0 bases, the J end by 7 bases, with 13 bases between. This CDR3 spans 15 amino acids. Germline values: CDR1 SGHKS, CDR2 YYEKEE (reference sequence). CDR3 protein: CASSLGAGRAEKLFF. In nucleotides, the CDR3 is TGTGCCAGCAGCTTGGGTGCAGGGAGGGCTGAAAAACTGTTTTTT.

The chain is built from TRBV6-6 and TRBJ1-1, with a possible D match to TRBD1 (6 bases). The V gene's germline CDR1 is MNHNY and CDR2 SVGAGI (reference sequence). There are 14 residues in the CDR3. Trimming removed 6 bases at V and 3 bases at J, with 14 bases between. CDR3 nucleotides: TGTGCCAGCAGACCCGGGACAAGAGACACTGAAGCTTTCTTT. Its translation is CASRPGTRDTEAFF.

There are a few counts of this clone. The genes are TRBV6-1 and TRBJ1-6, with D maybe TRBD1 (5 bases). The CDR3 runs 14 residues. Germline lookup yields CDR1 MNHNS and CDR2 SASEGT. The V end was cut by 1 base, the J end by 7 bases, with 8 bases between. The CDR3 region is CASSEETENSPLHF. For the CDR3, the DNA is TGTGCCAGCAGTGAAGAGACAGAAAATTCACCCCTCCACTTT.

This clone is a singleton in its sample. The rearrangement uses TRBV7-2 and TRBJ2-1, with 9 bases fitting TRBD2. There are 16 residues in the CDR3. Germline values: CDR1 SGHTA, CDR2 FQGNSA. Trimming cost V 1 base and J 3 bases; bases outside gene matches: 4. CDR3 amino acids: CASSLGLAGLYNEQFF. The CDR3 coding sequence is TGTGCCAGCAGCTTAGGTCTAGCGGGACTCTACAATGAGCAGTTCTTC. Full variable domain (outside the CDR3, taken from reference TRBV7-2 and TRBJ2-1): GAGVSQSPSNKVTEKGKDVELRCDPISGHTALYWYRQSLGQGLEFLIYFQGNSAPDKSGLPSDRFSAERTGGSVSTLTIQRTQQEDSAVYLCASSLGLAGLYNEQFFGPGTRLTVL.

This chain joins TRBV20-1 and TRBJ2-7; 7 nucleotides line up with TRBD1. CDR1 is DFQATT and CDR2 is SNEGSKA in the germline V gene (reference sequence). The V and J ends lost 6 bases and 7 bases, in that order; junction bases with no gene match: 6. This CDR3 has 11 residues. The CDR3 DNA is TGCAGTGCCCTGACAGGGTGGGAGCAGTACTTC. This translates into CSALTGWEQYF.

This chain joins TRBV7-9 and TRBJ1-1, with unresolved D. V lost 5 bases and J 0 bases, leaving 4 bases between the germline ends. In germline, CDR1 is SEHNR, CDR2 FQNEAQ (reference sequence). The CDR3 is 12 amino acids. This CDR3 reads CASSQVNTEAFF. CDR3 bases: TGTGCCAGCAGCCAGGTGAACACTGAAGCTTTCTTT.

This clone was detected only once. The chain couples TRBV10-1 to TRBJ2-7; D may be TRBD2 (5 bases). Trimming took off 0 bases at V and 4 bases at J, with 7 bases between the two ends. The CDR3 consists of 13 residues. From germline, CDR1 is WNHNN and CDR2 SYGVQD (reference sequence). The CDR3 loop reads CASSESRVYEQYF. The CDR3 bases are TGCGCCAGCAGTGAGTCGCGGGTTTACGAGCAGTACTTC.

The V gene is TRBV5-1, the J gene TRBJ2-7; the match to TRBD2 covers 8 bases. Germline-derived CDR1 and CDR2 are SGHRS and YFSETQ. Trimming took 1 base from V and 6 from J; bases not matched to a gene: 6. The CDR3 runs 14 residues. The CDR3 is CASSLSGGPAEQYF. CDR3 sequence (DNA): TGCGCCAGCAGCTTGTCGGGAGGGCCCGCCGAGCAGTACTTC.

CDR3 sequence: CASSLNGKSEQYF. CDR3 DNA sequence: TGTGCCAGCAGCTTAAATGGCAAGTCCGAGCAGTACTTC. The rearrangement links TRBV7-3 to TRBJ2-7; no reliable D call. Germline assignment: CDR1 SGHTA and CDR2 FQGTGA. This CDR3 has 13 amino acids. V lost 1 base, J lost 6 bases, and 10 bases lay in between. The full variable domain, its missing parts supplied by reference TRBV7-3 and TRBJ2-7, is GAGVSQTPSNKVTEKGKYVELRCDPISGHTALYWYRQSLGQGPEFLIYFQGTGAADDSGLPNDRFFAVRPEGSVSTLKIQRTERGDSAVYLCASSLNGKSEQYFGPGTRLTVT.

This clone was detected a few times. This chain joins TRBV5-4 and TRBJ1-1, with D perhaps matching TRBD1 (5 bases). In germline, CDR1 is SGHNT, CDR2 YYREEE (reference sequence). V dropped 2 bases and J dropped 2 bases, with 10 bases sitting between them. The CDR3 is 14 residues long. This CDR3 is CASSLIQGNTEAFF. The CDR3 DNA sequence: TGTGCCAGCAGCTTAATCCAGGGCAACACTGAAGCTTTCTTT.

A few counts support this clone. The chain employs TRBV7-2 and TRBJ2-3; TRBD2 aligns across 10 bases. V lost 7 bases to trimming and J lost 7 bases; unmatched junction nucleotides: 11. Germline values: CDR1 SGHTA, CDR2 FQGNSA. The CDR3 totals 15 residues. Here the CDR3 reads CASNQAGGRPHTQYF. The CDR3 bases are TGTGCCAGCAACCAAGCGGGGGGGCGACCTCATACGCAGTATTTT.

The rearrangement uses TRBV19 and TRBJ1-2, with a possible D match to TRBD1 (5 bases). CDR3 length: 12 residues. V was shortened by 7 bases and J by 5 bases, with 11 bases between the two germline ends. Germline V CDR1 and CDR2: LNHDA, SQIVND (reference sequence). CDR3 sequence (DNA): TGTGCCAGTACCAACGGGGGGTATGGCTACACCTTC. Protein: CASTNGGYGYTF. Variable domain in full (rest from reference TRBV19 and TRBJ1-2): DGGITQSPKYLFRKEGQNVTLSCEQNLNHDAMYWYRQDPGQGLRLIYYSQIVNDFQKGDIAEGYSVSREKKESFPLTVTSAQKNPTAFYLCASTNGGYGYTFGSGTRLTVV.

This rearrangement joins TRBV29-1 to TRBJ2-5; tentative D call: TRBD2 (5 bases). The CDR3 contains 13 residues. Germline V gene sequence: CDR1 SQVTM, CDR2 ANQGSEA. V lost 7 bases and J lost 5, with 17 bases in between. The CDR3 reads CSERTFNGETQYF. The CDR3 DNA sequence: TGCAGCGAGCGGACGTTCAACGGGGAGACCCAGTACTTC.

The chain uses TRBV5-1 and TRBJ2-1, with no clear D. V was cut by 0 bases and J by 8 bases, with 15 bases left in between. Germline V gene data show CDR1 as SGHRS and CDR2 as YFSETQ. The CDR3 has 15 amino acids. This chain's CDR3 is CASSLGRPTWDEQFF. Written as DNA, the CDR3 is TGCGCCAGCAGCTTGGGGCGGCCCACCTGGGATGAGCAGTTCTTC. The full variable domain, completed using reference TRBV5-1 and TRBJ2-1, is KAGVTQTPRYLIKTRGQQVTLSCSPISGHRSVSWYQQTPGQGLQFLFEYFSETQRNKGNFPGRFSGRQFSNSRSEMNVSTLELGDSALYLCASSLGRPTWDEQFFGPGTRLTVL.

The gene calls are TRBV18 and TRBJ2-1; D is ambiguous. This CDR3 is 15 amino acids long. Germline loops: CDR1 KGHSH, CDR2 LQKENI. Trimming removed 6 bases at V and 6 bases at J, with 18 bases between. For the CDR3, the DNA is TGTGCCAGCTCCCCCCGGGTTTTAGGCAGCAATGAGCAGTTCTTC. Translating gives CASSPRVLGSNEQFF.

V and J are TRBV13 and TRBJ2-5, with 10 bases fitting TRBD2. The J call may be wrong; the DNA end is better matched by TRBJ2-7. The germline V gene has CDR1 PRHDT and CDR2 FYEKMQ (reference sequence). The CDR3 consists of 17 residues. CDR3 region: CASSLSPTSGVSYEQYF. CDR3 in DNA: TGTGCCAGCAGCTTGTCCCCTACTAGCGGGGTCTCCTACGAGCAGTACTTC.

The rearrangement uses TRBV19 and TRBJ2-1, with 8 bases identical to TRBD2. Germline V gives CDR1 LNHDA, CDR2 SQIVND (reference sequence). The CDR3 has 14 residues. V lost 1 base, J lost 9 bases, and 5 bases stayed unmatched. CDR3 coding DNA: TGTGCCAGTAGTATAGCCGGGGGGGCTCTTGAGCAGTTCTTC. Translation: CASSIAGGALEQFF.

This chain uses TRBV7-2 with TRBJ2-3; 8 bases are a match to TRBD2. Germline V gene lookup returns CDR1 SGHTA and CDR2 FQGNSA. Trimming removed 0 bases from V and 0 bases from J; junction bases left unmatched: 5. CDR3 size: 17 residues. CDR3 bases: TGTGCCAGCAGCTTAGCCGGGGCGGGAGGTAGCACAGATACGCAGTATTTT. Translation: CASSLAGAGGSTDTQYF.

This rearrangement joins TRBV7-2 to TRBJ1-3, with D tentatively TRBD1 (5 bases). From germline, CDR1 is SGHTA and CDR2 FQGNSA. The CDR3 spans 12 residues. With 9 bases removed from V and 8 bases from J, the gap between germline ends came to 14 bases. The CDR3 here is CASGGVSDTIYF. CDR3 in DNA: TGTGCCAGTGGGGGGGTCTCGGACACCATATATTTT.

CDR3 loop: CASRDISGANVLTF. CDR3 in DNA: TGCGCCAGCCGGGACATATCTGGGGCCAACGTCCTGACTTTC. This chain links TRBV5-1 with TRBJ2-6; a possible D gene is TRBD1 (6 bases). The CDR3 runs to 14 residues. V was cut by 7 bases and J by 1 base, with 9 bases left in between. CDR1 and CDR2 (germline): SGHRS, YFSETQ.

This chain uses TRBV29-1 with TRBJ1-1, with a possible D match to TRBD1 (6 bases). Germline values: CDR1 SQVTM, CDR2 ANQGSEA. This CDR3 has 13 residues. Between the trimmed V and J ends, which lost 6 bases and 1 base, there was a span of 12 bases. The CDR3 DNA is TGCAGCGTAGATAAGACAGGGAACACTGAAGCTTTCTTT. Its protein product is CSVDKTGNTEAFF.